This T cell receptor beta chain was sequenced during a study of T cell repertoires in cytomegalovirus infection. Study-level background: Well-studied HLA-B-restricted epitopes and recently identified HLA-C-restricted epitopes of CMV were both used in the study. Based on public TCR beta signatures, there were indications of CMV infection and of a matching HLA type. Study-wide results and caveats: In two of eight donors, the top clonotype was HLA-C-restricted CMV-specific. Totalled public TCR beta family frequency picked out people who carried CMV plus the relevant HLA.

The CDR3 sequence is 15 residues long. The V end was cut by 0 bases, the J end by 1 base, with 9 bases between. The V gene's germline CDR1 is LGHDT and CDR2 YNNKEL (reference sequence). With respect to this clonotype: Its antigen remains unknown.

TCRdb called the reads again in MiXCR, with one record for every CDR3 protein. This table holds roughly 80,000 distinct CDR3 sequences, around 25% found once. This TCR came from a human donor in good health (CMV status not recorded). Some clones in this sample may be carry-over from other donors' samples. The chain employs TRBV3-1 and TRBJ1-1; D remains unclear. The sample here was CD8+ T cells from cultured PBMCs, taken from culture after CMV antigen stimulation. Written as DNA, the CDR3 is TGTGCCAGCAGCCAAGATGATTCAGAGAACACTGAAGCTTTCTTT. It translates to CASSQDDSENTEAFF. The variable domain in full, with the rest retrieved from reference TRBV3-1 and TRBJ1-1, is DTAVSQTPKYLVTQMGNDKSIKCEQNLGHDTMYWYKQDSKKFLKIMFSYNNKELIINETVPNRFSPKSPDKAHLNLHINSLELGDSAVYFCASSQDDSENTEAFFGQGTRLTVV.